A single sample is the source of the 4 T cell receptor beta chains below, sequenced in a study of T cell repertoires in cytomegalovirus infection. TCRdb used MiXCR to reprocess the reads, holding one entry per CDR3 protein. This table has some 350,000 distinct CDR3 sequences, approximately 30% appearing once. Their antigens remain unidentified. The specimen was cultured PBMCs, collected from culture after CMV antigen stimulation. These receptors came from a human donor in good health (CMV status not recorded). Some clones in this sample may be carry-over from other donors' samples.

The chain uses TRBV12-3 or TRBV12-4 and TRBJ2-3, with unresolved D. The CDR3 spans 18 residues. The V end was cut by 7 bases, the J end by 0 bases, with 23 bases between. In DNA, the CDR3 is TGTGCCAGCACCGCCCGCATGGGCCGCCGTGCTAGCACAGATACGCAGTATTTT. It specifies CASTARMGRRASTDTQYF.

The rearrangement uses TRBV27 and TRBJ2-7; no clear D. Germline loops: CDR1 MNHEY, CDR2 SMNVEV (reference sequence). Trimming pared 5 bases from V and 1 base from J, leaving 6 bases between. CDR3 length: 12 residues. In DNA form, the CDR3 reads TGTGCCAGCAGTCGGCTTTCCTACGAGCAGTACGTC. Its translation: CASSRLSYEQYV.

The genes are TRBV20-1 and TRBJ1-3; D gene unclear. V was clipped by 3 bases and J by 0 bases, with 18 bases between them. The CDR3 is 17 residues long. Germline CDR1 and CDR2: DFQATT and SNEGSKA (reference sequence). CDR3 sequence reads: CSARSTRSGFSGNTIYF. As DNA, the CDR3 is TGCAGTGCTAGGAGTACCCGTTCAGGTTTCTCTGGAAACACCATATATTTT.

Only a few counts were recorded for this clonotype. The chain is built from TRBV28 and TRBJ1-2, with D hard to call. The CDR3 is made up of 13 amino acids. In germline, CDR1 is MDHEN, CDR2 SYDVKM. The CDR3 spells CGSRRGLNYGYTF. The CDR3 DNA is TGTGGCAGTAGACGGGGTCTGAACTATGGCTACACCTTC.